Below are 30 T cell receptor beta chains sequenced from a single sample in a study of T cell responses to AZD1222 COVID-19 vaccine (dated by TCRdb to the early 2020s). Libraries were built with the immunoSEQ multiplex PCR assay. The immuneACCESS repertoire file appears here via TCRdb, limited to in-frame rearrangements. These files lack a portion of the clones; in checked studies, under half of the deficit traces to unresolved V genes, and the cause of the others is not known. This sample lists about 120,000 clones; 86% were detected once. The ten biggest clones cover 7% to 8% of the sample. The label giving this sample's time point can be read as: baseline before first vaccination. Sample: peripheral blood, taken on day 0 of AZD1222 vaccination. The receptors stem from an adult in good health.

The rearrangement links TRBV21-1 to TRBJ2-5; the table names TRBD1, a call not compared with the DNA. TRBV21-1 is deemed a pseudogene. CDR3 size: 16 residues. CDR3 sequence (DNA): TGTGCCAGCAGCAAAGTGGAACAGGAACAGGGGGAGACCCAGTACTTC. Protein sequence: CASSKVEQEQGETQYF.

The chain couples TRBV28 to TRBJ2-7, with 10 bases aligning to TRBD2. The length of the CDR3 is 15 residues. Germline V lookup: CDR1 MDHEN, CDR2 SYDVKM. Trimming cost V 5 bases and J 0 bases; bases outside gene matches: 4. The CDR3 sequence is CASSKSGRASYEQYF. The DNA for the CDR3 is TGTGCCAGCAGTAAGAGCGGGAGGGCCTCCTACGAGCAGTACTTC.

The CDR3 sequence is CASSAGPSSGNTIYF. CDR3 in DNA: TGTGCCAGCAGCGCTGGACCGTCCTCTGGAAACACCATATATTTT. The V call is TRBV7-7, the J call TRBJ1-3; D remains unclear. Trimming stripped 5 bases from V and 0 bases from J, with 11 bases between. Germline assignment: CDR1 SSHAT and CDR2 FNYEAQ (reference sequence). The CDR3 consists of 15 residues. Filled out from reference TRBV7-7 and TRBJ1-3, the complete variable domain reads GAGVSQSPRYKVTKRGQDVTLRCDPISSHATLYWYQQALGQGPEFLTYFNYEAQPDKSGLPSDRFSAERPEGSISTLTIQRTEQRDSAMYRCASSAGPSSGNTIYFGEGSWLTVV.

There are a few counts of this clone. The rearrangement joins TRBV6-2 or TRBV6-3 to TRBJ1-6; D perhaps matches TRBD1 (5 bases). The CDR3 has 20 residues. The germline V gene has CDR1 MNHEY and CDR2 SVGEGT. V was cut by 0 bases and J by 2 bases, with 20 bases left in between. CDR3 region: CASSYSIVAGPGPYNSPLHF. The DNA for the CDR3 is TGTGCCAGCAGTTACTCGATAGTCGCGGGGCCAGGGCCCTATAATTCACCCCTCCACTTT.

The chain combines TRBV4-3 with TRBJ2-2, with a weak D call TRBD2 (6 bases). This CDR3 spans 16 amino acids. V lost 0 bases, J lost 1 base, and 9 bases lay in between. Germline lookup yields CDR1 LGHNA and CDR2 YSLEER. The CDR3 here is CASSQELGRNTGELFF. CDR3 in DNA: TGCGCCAGCAGCCAAGAACTCGGGAGGAACACCGGGGAGCTGTTTTTT.

The chain combines TRBV6-1 with TRBJ1-4; D gene unclear. The CDR3 contains 19 residues. Germline CDR1 is MNHNS and CDR2 is SASEGT. V was pared by 2 bases and J by 3 bases, with 22 bases between. DNA of the CDR3: TGTGCCAGCAGTGAATCCCGGGCGGTCGGACGACTCGCTAATGAAAAACTGTTTTTT. Its protein is CASSESRAVGRLANEKLFF.

The chain has TRBV29-1 and TRBJ2-3; D is undetermined. V gave up 7 bases and J gave up 1 base, with 15 bases separating them. The CDR3 extends over 14 amino acids. Germline CDR1 and CDR2: SQVTM and ANQGSEA. CDR3 loop: CSAVQPVGTDTQYF. As DNA, the CDR3 is TGCAGCGCCGTACAGCCCGTGGGCACAGATACGCAGTATTTT.

The chain joins TRBV5-6 to TRBJ1-2; perhaps TRBD1 as D (6 bases). The CDR3 has 15 amino acids. Trimming pared 4 bases from V and 7 bases from J, leaving 20 bases between. Germline loops: CDR1 SGHDT, CDR2 YYEEEE. The DNA for the CDR3 is TGTGCCAGCAGCCTTACAGGGATGGGGTTGGGTGGCTACACCTTC. It yields the protein CASSLTGMGLGGYTF. Full variable domain (rest looked up from reference TRBV5-6 and TRBJ1-2): DAGVTQSPTHLIKTRGQQVTLRCSPKSGHDTVSWYQQALGQGPQFIFQYYEEEERQRGNFPDRFSGHQFPNYSSELNVNALLLGDSALYLCASSLTGMGLGGYTFGSGTRLTVV.

The genes are TRBV10-3 and TRBJ2-3, with D possibly matching TRBD2 (7 bases). V lost 0 bases, J lost 3 bases, and 16 bases lay in between. The CDR3 is 17 residues long. CDR1 and CDR2 (germline): ENHRY, SYGVKD. CDR3 protein: CAISESIGGALTDTQYF. DNA for the CDR3: TGTGCCATCAGTGAGTCGATAGGGGGGGCCCTGACAGATACGCAGTATTTT.

V is TRBV7-9 and J is TRBJ2-5, with TRBD1 matching 11 bases. Trimming removed 1 base from V and 5 bases from J; junction bases left unmatched: 0. The V gene's germline CDR1 is SEHNR and CDR2 FQNEAQ (reference sequence). The CDR3 consists of 14 residues. Here the CDR3 DNA reads TGTGCCAGCAGCTTAGGGGACAGGGGGGAGACCCAGTACTTC. It codes for CASSLGDRGETQYF.

This chain connects TRBV15 to TRBJ2-3, with D hard to call. Trimming left V 1 base short and J 0 bases short, with 5 bases between. Germline V lookup: CDR1 LNHNV, CDR2 YYDKDF (reference sequence). The CDR3 extends over 14 amino acids. The CDR3 loop reads CATSRGWSTDTQYF. For the CDR3, the DNA is TGTGCCACCAGCAGAGGATGGAGCACAGATACGCAGTATTTT.

The J gene is TRBJ2-5, the V gene TRBV20-1; D uncertain. Trimming took 0 bases from V and 4 from J, leaving 3 bases between them. The germline CDR1 and CDR2 sequences are DFQATT and SNEGSKA (reference sequence). This CDR3 region has 11 residues. CDR3 nucleotide sequence: TGCAGTGCTAGAGATCTAGAGACCCAGTACTTC. It specifies CSARDLETQYF.

The gene calls are TRBV6-6 and TRBJ1-2; weak D call: TRBD1 (5 bases). CDR3 length: 14 residues. Germline assignment: CDR1 MNHNY and CDR2 SVGAGI (reference sequence). V lost 5 bases and J 6 bases, leaving 16 bases between the germline ends. The CDR3 DNA sequence: TGTGCCAGCAGTGGCACCGGGACGGATAATGGCTACACCTTC. Protein sequence: CASSGTGTDNGYTF.

The chain is built from TRBV5-1 and TRBJ2-7; D may be TRBD1 (6 bases). CDR3 length equals 13 residues. Per the germline V gene, CDR1 is SGHRS and CDR2 is YFSETQ. V was trimmed by 4 bases and J by 3 bases, leaving 11 bases between them. CDR3 nucleotides: TGCGCCAGCAGCGGACAGCCCTTCTACGAGCAGTACTTC. This codes for CASSGQPFYEQYF.

This clone appeared a few times. The rearrangement uses TRBV28 and TRBJ1-1; D not resolved. The CDR3 covers 13 residues. Germline CDR1 is MDHEN and CDR2 is SYDVKM. The V gene lost 6 bases and the J gene lost 1 base, with 9 bases spanning the gap. CDR3 DNA: TGTGCCAGCAGCCTTCAGACGAACACTGAAGCTTTCTTT. Amino acid sequence: CASSLQTNTEAFF.

The chain employs TRBV28 and TRBJ2-7; either TRBD1 or TRBD2 may supply D (5 bases each). Trimming took off 9 bases at V and 5 bases at J, with 17 bases between the two ends. The CDR3 length is 13 residues. Per the germline V gene, CDR1 is MDHEN and CDR2 is SYDVKM. The CDR3: CASKDGAKDEQYF. The CDR3 nucleotides are TGTGCCAGTAAAGACGGGGCGAAGGACGAGCAGTACTTC.

J is TRBJ2-1 and V is TRBV5-4; D is unresolved. CDR3 length: 15 residues. With 7 bases removed from V and 0 bases from J, the gap between germline ends came to 14 bases. Per the germline V gene, CDR1 is SGHNT and CDR2 is YYREEE (reference sequence). The DNA of the CDR3 is TGTGCCAGCGAGAGGCGGACCCGCTCCTACAATGAGCAGTTCTTC. Translated: CASERRTRSYNEQFF.

The V gene is TRBV5-1, the J gene TRBJ1-1; perhaps TRBD1 as D (6 bases). Germline lookup yields CDR1 SGHRS and CDR2 YFSETQ. The CDR3 contains 14 residues. V lost 4 bases and J lost 7, with 17 bases in between. CDR3 region: CASSPGGTNGEAFF. In DNA, the CDR3 is TGCGCCAGCAGCCCCGGGGGGACAAACGGTGAAGCTTTCTTT.

The chain employs TRBV10-1 and TRBJ1-1; D is unclear. Germline V gives CDR1 WNHNN, CDR2 SYGVQD (reference sequence). Trimming left V 3 bases short and J 1 base short, with 9 bases between. The CDR3 is 14 amino acids. The CDR3 region is CASSERVGNTEAFF. In nucleotides, the CDR3 is TGCGCCAGCAGTGAACGGGTCGGGAACACTGAAGCTTTCTTT.

This chain joins TRBV6-2 or TRBV6-3 and TRBJ2-7; D assignment may be TRBD1 or TRBD2 (5 bases each). This CDR3 contains 11 residues. V gave up 2 bases and J gave up 7 bases, with 6 bases separating them. Germline V gene sequence: CDR1 MNHEY, CDR2 SVGEGT. The CDR3 protein is CASSYGGEQYF. The CDR3 region has the DNA TGTGCCAGCAGTTACGGGGGAGAGCAGTACTTC.

This clone appeared a few times. This rearrangement joins TRBV12-3 or TRBV12-4 to TRBJ1-1; the D gene is possibly TRBD1 (6 bases). V was cut by 4 bases and J by 14 bases, with 14 bases left in between. The CDR3 loop spans 11 amino acids. In DNA form, the CDR3 reads TGTGCCAGCAGTTGGGGGGCGTTTTGGTTCTTT. Its translation: CASSWGAFWFF.

This rearrangement joins TRBV12-3 or TRBV12-4 to TRBJ2-5, with D perhaps TRBD2 (6 bases). The CDR3 runs to 13 residues. V dropped 5 bases and J dropped 5 bases, with 12 bases sitting between them. The chain's CDR3 is CASSQGGGETQYF. DNA of the CDR3: TGTGCCAGCAGTCAGGGTGGAGGGGAGACCCAGTACTTC.

V and J are TRBV28 and TRBJ1-6; a possible D gene is TRBD1 (5 bases). The V end was cut by 8 bases, the J end by 7 bases, with 15 bases between. The CDR3 sequence is 14 residues long. From germline, CDR1 is MDHEN and CDR2 SYDVKM. The CDR3 bases are TGTGCCAGCGCTACGGGGGGGTACAATTCACCCCTCCACTTT. Protein: CASATGGYNSPLHF. The whole variable domain, filled in from reference TRBV28 and TRBJ1-6, reads DVKVTQSSRYLVKRTGEKVFLECVQDMDHENMFWYRQDPGLGLRLIYFSYDVKMKEKGDIPEGYSVSREKKERFSLILESASTNQTSMYLCASATGGYNSPLHFGNGTRLTVT.

This chain's CDR3 is CASSQDFGTGDALIEKLFF. CDR3 coding DNA: TGTGCCAGCAGCCAAGATTTCGGGACAGGGGACGCTTTGATTGAAAAACTGTTTTTT. This chain joins TRBV4-2 and TRBJ1-4; 10 bases are a match to TRBD1. The CDR3 totals 19 residues. From germline, CDR1 is LGHNA and CDR2 YNFKEQ. J gave up 7 bases and V 0 bases, and 14 bases lay outside the gene matches.

The rearrangement links TRBV7-9 to TRBJ2-2; the D gene is possibly TRBD2 (5 bases). There are 15 residues in the CDR3. The germline V gene encodes CDR1 SEHNR and CDR2 FQNEAQ (reference sequence). V shed 1 base and J shed 4 bases, with 10 bases lying between them. CDR3 loop: CASSLVGGPTGELFF. The DNA of the CDR3 is TGTGCCAGCAGCTTAGTAGGCGGGCCCACCGGGGAGCTGTTTTTT.

The chain joins TRBV30 to TRBJ1-2; 9 bases line up with TRBD1. J was trimmed by 5 bases and V by 3 bases; bases with no gene match: 10. Germline CDR1 and CDR2: GTSNPN and SVGIG (reference sequence). The CDR3 contains 15 residues. CDR3 DNA sequence: TGTGCCTGGAGGGCTCGACAGGGGGAAGGGTATGGCTACACCTTC. Residues: CAWRARQGEGYGYTF.

This clone was counted a single time. This sequence joins TRBV5-8 and TRBJ2-5, with 10 bases identical to TRBD1. The CDR3 covers 15 residues. Trimming took 2 bases from V and 3 from J; bases not matched to a gene: 4. Germline V CDR1 and CDR2: SGHTS, YDEGEE. The DNA for the CDR3 is TGTGCCAGCAGCTTCGGACAGGGGGTTGAAGAGACCCAGTACTTC. It codes for CASSFGQGVEETQYF. Together with reference TRBV5-8 and TRBJ2-5, the CDR3 gives the full variable domain: EAGVTQSPTHLIKTRGQQATLRCSPISGHTSVYWYQQALGLGLQFLLWYDEGEERNRGNFPPRFSGRQFPNYSSELNVNALELEDSALYLCASSFGQGVEETQYFGPGTRLLVL.

V is TRBV5-1 and J is TRBJ1-1, with D possibly being TRBD1 (6 bases). V gave up 5 bases and J gave up 3 bases, with 14 bases separating them. Germline CDR1 SGHRS, CDR2 YFSETQ. This CDR3 contains 14 residues. CDR3 region: CASRARGADTEAFF. The CDR3 nucleotides read TGCGCCAGCAGGGCAAGGGGGGCGGACACTGAAGCTTTCTTT.

The V and J genes are TRBV5-8 and TRBJ2-3, with D tentatively TRBD1 or TRBD2 (5 bases each). V was trimmed by 3 bases and J by 5 bases, leaving 22 bases between them. The CDR3 sequence is 17 residues long. Germline lookup yields CDR1 SGHTS and CDR2 YDEGEE. As DNA, the CDR3 is TGTGCCAGCAGCTCACTATCAGGGCCCATCGGAGGAGATACGCAGTATTTT. It is translated as CASSSLSGPIGGDTQYF.

J is TRBJ1-1 and V is TRBV30; 8 nucleotides align to TRBD1. V was clipped by 5 bases and J by 3 bases; unmatched bases: 11. Germline lookup yields CDR1 GTSNPN and CDR2 SVGIG (reference sequence). The CDR3 covers 15 residues. CDR3 nucleotides: TGTGCCTGGGTCGGGCAGGGGGCCCCATACACTGAAGCTTTCTTT. Translated: CAWVGQGAPYTEAFF.